The clone carrying this TCR beta chain was picked up many times. No antigen is known for it. This sample was included in a study of T cells after yellow fever vaccination. Germline V lookup: CDR1 SNHLY, CDR2 FYNNEI. The CDR3 consists of 14 residues. V was clipped by 8 bases and J by 0 bases; unmatched bases: 7. A single record per CDR3 protein comes from TCRdb applying MiXCR to the 5' RACE reads. The table includes some 260,000 distinct CDR3 sequences, around 5.3% detected once. General study findings and limits: Repertoires sorted by FACS could include abundant clonotypes that are contaminants from the bulk population. Weaker overall was a secondary response that nonetheless peaked faster, on day 5 versus 15. Boosting was followed by the reappearance of most primary-vaccination clones (around 95% CD4, about 90% CD8).

The chain joins TRBV2 to TRBJ2-7; 7 bases match TRBD1. Specimen: CD4+ T cells sorted from PBMCs, collected on the day of the yellow fever booster vaccination. The receptor was derived from a man younger than 30 who received the YFV17D yellow fever vaccine. The CDR3 loop is CASRLGTDSYEQYF. CDR3 DNA: TGTGCCAGCCGATTGGGGACAGACTCCTACGAGCAGTACTTC. The variable domain in full, with the rest retrieved from reference TRBV2 and TRBJ2-7, is EPEVTQTPSHQVTQMGQEVILRCVPISNHLYFYWYRQILGQKVEFLVSFYNNEISEKSEIFDDQFSVERPDGSNFTLKIRSTKLEDSAMYFCASRLGTDSYEQYFGPGTRLTVT.